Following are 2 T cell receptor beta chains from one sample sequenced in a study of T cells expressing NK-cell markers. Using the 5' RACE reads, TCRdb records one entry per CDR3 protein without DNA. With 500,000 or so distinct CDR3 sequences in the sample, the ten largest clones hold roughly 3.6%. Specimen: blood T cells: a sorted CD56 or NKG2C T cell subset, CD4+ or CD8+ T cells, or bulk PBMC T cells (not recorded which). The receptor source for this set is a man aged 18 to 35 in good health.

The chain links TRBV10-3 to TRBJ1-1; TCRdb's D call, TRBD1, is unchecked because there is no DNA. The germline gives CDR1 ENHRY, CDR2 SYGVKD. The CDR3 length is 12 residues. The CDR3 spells CASMTGRTEAFF.

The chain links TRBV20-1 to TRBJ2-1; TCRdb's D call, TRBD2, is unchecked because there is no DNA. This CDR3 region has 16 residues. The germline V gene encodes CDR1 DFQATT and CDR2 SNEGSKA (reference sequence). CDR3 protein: CSARANSGRGWNEQFF.